The 5 T cell receptor beta chains below come from one sample, sequenced in a study of early T cells in non-severe SARS-CoV-2 infection. TCRdb ran MiXCR on the 5' RACE reads and lists one entry per CDR3 protein. The sample includes tens of thousands of distinct CDR3 sequences, around 6.8% of them seen just once. Sequencing was performed on whole blood. The receptors here all came from an adult who was a healthcare worker with PCR-confirmed SARS-CoV-2 infection or an uninfected control (not recorded which).

Note on this clonotype: The junction departs from the called germline gene at one end, perhaps through a read error. The CDR3 nucleotides are TGTGCCAGCAGCAGGATTTACCGGGACAGGGTAAACTTC. It codes for CASSRIYRDRVNF. The rearrangement joins TRBV11-2 to TRBJ2-5; 9 bases line up with TRBD1. This CDR3 comprises 13 residues. Germline loops: CDR1 SGHAT, CDR2 FQNNGV.

At least ten counts were recorded for this clonotype. The gene calls are TRBV27 and TRBJ2-1, with no clear D. The CDR3 loop spans 11 amino acids. The V gene lost 3 bases and the J gene lost 15 bases, with 12 bases spanning the gap. CDR1 is MNHEY and CDR2 is SMNVEV in the germline V gene (reference sequence). The CDR3 loop reads CASSFGRRAFF. CDR3 sequence (DNA): TGTGCCAGCAGTTTCGGCCGTAGGGCGTTCTTC.

This clonotype came up many times. The gene calls are TRBV7-8 and TRBJ1-1; tentatively, D is TRBD1 (6 bases). The germline V gene has CDR1 SGHVS and CDR2 FQNEAQ. CDR3 length: 15 amino acids. Deletions cut 1 base from V and 0 bases from J, with 9 bases between. CDR3 sequence reads: CASSLEGVMNTEAFF. CDR3 DNA sequence: TGTGCCAGCAGCTTAGAGGGGGTAATGAACACTGAAGCTTTCTTT. The complete variable domain, with remaining parts taken from reference TRBV7-8 and TRBJ1-1, reads GAGVSQSPRYKVAKRGQDVALRCDPISGHVSLFWYQQALGQGPEFLTYFQNEAQLDKSGLPSDRFFAERPEGSVSTLKIQRTQQEDSAVYLCASSLEGVMNTEAFFGQGTRLTVV.

This clonotype was counted many times. This rearrangement joins TRBV10-3 to TRBJ2-7, with TRBD1 matching 7 bases. This CDR3 spans 14 amino acids. Germline V gene data show CDR1 as ENHRY and CDR2 as SYGVKD. V was pared by 2 bases and J by 4 bases, with 5 bases of the junction left unmatched. The CDR3 sequence is CAISETDRVYEQYF. CDR3 nucleotides: TGTGCCATCAGTGAGACAGACAGGGTTTACGAGCAGTACTTC.

There are many counts of this clonotype. The rearrangement joins TRBV30 to TRBJ2-3, with 7 bases fitting TRBD2. This CDR3 is 15 amino acids long. V shed 2 bases and J 4 bases; nucleotides not matched to a gene: 9. Germline loops: CDR1 GTSNPN, CDR2 SVGIG (reference sequence). CDR3 DNA: TGTGCCTGGAGTCCGGGACTACTACTGCCAGATACGCAGTATTTT. This sequence encodes CAWSPGLLLPDTQYF.